This T cell receptor beta chain was retrieved from a study of response to subunit inactivated influenza vaccine. TCRdb re-derived calls from the RT-PCR reads in MiXCR, one entry per CDR3 protein. The sample includes 450,000 to 700,000 distinct CDR3 sequences, approximately 15% of them seen just once. The length of the CDR3 is 13 residues. Germline V gene data show CDR1 as MGHRA and CDR2 as YSYEKL. The V gene end was trimmed by 0 bases and the J gene end by 9 bases; junction bases not matched to a gene: 2. This receptor was obtained from a man aged 45-60 years who received an inactivated influenza vaccine. The specimen comprised PBMCs from blood, sampled approximately 13 days after vaccination. This chain connects TRBV4-1 to TRBJ2-4, with 7 bases matching TRBD1. CDR3 coding DNA: TGCGCCAGCAGCCAAGATTGGGACAGCATTCAGTACTTC. The encoded protein is CASSQDWDSIQYF.